Shown below are 28 T cell receptor beta chains from a single sample sequenced in a study. Method: immunoSEQ multiplex PCR; TCRdb's copy keeps in-frame clones and lacks some. This table has 55,000 to 70,000 clones, around 93% appearing once. Sequenced: PBMCs. These receptors were taken from a man aged 35-49 years with rheumatoid arthritis.

The chain uses TRBV19 and TRBJ2-7; D is perhaps TRBD1 (5 bases). The CDR3 is 15 amino acids. Germline lookup yields CDR1 LNHDA and CDR2 SQIVND (reference sequence). V was trimmed by 5 bases and J by 0 bases, leaving 14 bases between them. Here the CDR3 reads CASSYAQGSSYEQYF. The CDR3 DNA follows: TGTGCCAGTAGTTACGCGCAGGGTAGCTCCTACGAGCAGTACTTC.

The chain combines TRBV7-5 with TRBJ2-3. TRBV7-5 is recorded as a pseudogene. The CDR3 is made up of 13 amino acids. CDR3 sequence: CARSLVISDTQYF. The CDR3 coding sequence is TGTGCCAGAAGCTTAGTGATTTCCGATACGCAGTATTTT.

This clone was recorded only once. The gene calls are TRBV27 and TRBJ2-1, with 8 positions matching TRBD2. This CDR3 has 16 residues. From germline, CDR1 is MNHEY and CDR2 SMNVEV (reference sequence). The ends lost 5 bases at V and 6 bases at J; junction bases unmatched: 12. The DNA of the CDR3 is TGTGCCAGCAGTCTGTATGGAGCGGGAGTAGGCAATGAGCAGTTCTTC. It yields the protein CASSLYGAGVGNEQFF.

This clone was recorded once. V and J are TRBV29-1 and TRBJ2-1; D uncertain. Germline CDR1 reads SQVTM; CDR2 reads ANQGSEA. CDR3 length: 10 amino acids. V dropped 2 bases and J dropped 5 bases, with 1 base sitting between them. The CDR3 spells CSVENNEQFF. The DNA for the CDR3 is TGCAGCGTTGAAAACAATGAGCAGTTCTTC.

The V gene is TRBV30, the J gene TRBJ2-1; no reliable D call. The CDR3 is 12 residues long. V was clipped by 2 bases and J by 1 base, with 3 bases between them. Germline lookup yields CDR1 GTSNPN and CDR2 SVGIG (reference sequence). As DNA, the CDR3 is TGTGCCTGGAGTCAGTCCTACAATGAGCAGTTCTTC. Translation gives CAWSQSYNEQFF.

V usage is TRBV5-8 and J usage is TRBJ1-1, with TRBD1 matching over 7 bases. CDR3 length equals 14 residues. The V and J ends lost 0 bases and 5 bases, in that order; junction bases with no gene match: 4. CDR1 is SGHTS and CDR2 is YDEGEE in the germline V gene. CDR3 DNA sequence: TGTGCCAGCAGCTTGGTATTCAGGGGGACTGAAGCTTTCTTT. Translating gives CASSLVFRGTEAFF.

The genes are TRBV7-2 and TRBJ2-3; D might be TRBD1 (5 bases). Trimming cost V 1 base and J 3 bases, with 8 bases left between them. Germline V lookup: CDR1 SGHTA, CDR2 FQGNSA. The CDR3 runs to 14 residues. CDR3 in DNA: TGTGCCAGCAGCTTAGTTCGGACAACAGATACGCAGTATTTT. Its protein is CASSLVRTTDTQYF.

The J gene is TRBJ2-7, the V gene TRBV3-1 (or the pseudogene TRBV3-2); TRBD2 aligns across 7 bases. CDR3 length equals 16 residues. Trimming cost V 0 bases and J 7 bases; bases outside gene matches: 12. The germline V gene has CDR1 LGHDT and CDR2 YNNKEL (reference sequence). The CDR3 loop is CASSQELIGTTWEQYF. The CDR3 nucleotides are TGTGCCAGCAGCCAAGAATTGATTGGGACTACCTGGGAGCAGTACTTC.

The chain links TRBV18 to TRBJ2-5; D is uncertain. Deletions cut 4 bases from V and 3 bases from J, with 6 bases between. CDR3 length: 12 amino acids. CDR1 and CDR2 (germline): KGHSH, LQKENI. CDR3 bases: TGTGCCAGCTCACGCCTCGAAGAGACCCAGTACTTC. Encoded protein: CASSRLEETQYF.

J is TRBJ2-1 and V is TRBV7-3; 9 bases are a match to TRBD1. The CDR3 runs to 16 residues. V trimming: 4 bases; J trimming: 9 bases; junction bases outside the gene matches: 13. Looked up from germline, CDR1 is SGHTA and CDR2 is FQGTGA. In nucleotides, the CDR3 is TGTGCCAGCAGCTCTAAAGGACAGGGGAAGTATAGTGAGCAGTTCTTC. Protein: CASSSKGQGKYSEQFF.

The rearrangement uses TRBV5-5 and TRBJ2-7; D is perhaps TRBD1 or TRBD2 (6 bases each). The CDR3 runs to 14 residues. Germline V gene data show CDR1 as SGHKS and CDR2 as YYEKEE (reference sequence). Trimming stripped 0 bases from V and 4 bases from J, with 11 bases between. For the CDR3, the DNA is TGTGCCAGCAGCTTGGGCGGGACATTATACGAGCAGTACTTC. It encodes CASSLGGTLYEQYF.

The V call is TRBV5-1, the J call TRBJ2-7; the D gene is possibly TRBD1 (5 bases). This CDR3 spans 13 amino acids. Germline V gene data show CDR1 as SGHRS and CDR2 as YFSETQ. The ends were cut back, 4 bases at V and 6 bases at J, with 14 bases in the middle. CDR3 DNA: TGCGCCAGCAGCCCGACAGCTCGCCGCGAGCAGTACTTC. This translates into CASSPTARREQYF.

The CDR3, as DNA: TGTGCCAGCAGCTTCGGTAGCGCTGAAGCTTTCTTT. It translates to CASSFGSAEAFF. V usage is TRBV11-2 and J usage is TRBJ1-1; no clear D gene. Germline loops: CDR1 SGHAT, CDR2 FQNNGV. V was clipped by 3 bases and J by 6 bases, with 8 bases between them. This CDR3 is 12 amino acids long. Full variable domain (rest looked up from reference TRBV11-2 and TRBJ1-1): EAGVAQSPRYKIIEKRQSVAFWCNPISGHATLYWYQQILGQGPKLLIQFQNNGVVDDSQLPKDRFSAERLKGVDSTLKIQPAKLEDSAVYLCASSFGSAEAFFGQGTRLTVV.

This rearrangement joins TRBV6-4 to TRBJ1-6, with D perhaps TRBD1 (5 bases). Deletions cut 7 bases from V and 12 bases from J, with 31 bases between. This CDR3 comprises 18 residues. Per germline, CDR1 MRHNA and CDR2 SNTAGT. This CDR3 is CASTRIRVPNPRRGPLHF. In DNA form, the CDR3 reads TGTGCCAGCACCCGGATAAGGGTCCCTAATCCGCGTAGGGGACCCCTCCACTTT.

The gene calls are TRBV9 and TRBJ2-3; the match to TRBD2 covers 9 bases. CDR3 size: 17 residues. J was trimmed by 0 bases and V by 0 bases; bases with no gene match: 5. Germline CDR1 reads SGDLS; CDR2 reads YYNGEE. The CDR3 DNA is TGTGCCAGCAGCGTAGCCACTAGCGGGTTTAGCACAGATACGCAGTATTTT. Protein product: CASSVATSGFSTDTQYF.

The chain links TRBV7-3 to TRBJ2-1; 7 bases fit TRBD1. The CDR3 has 14 residues. Trimming removed 5 bases from V and 6 bases from J; junction bases left unmatched: 7. Germline V gene lookup returns CDR1 SGHTA and CDR2 FQGTGA. This CDR3 is CASSPGTAGNEQFF. CDR3 DNA sequence: TGTGCCAGCAGCCCGGGGACAGCCGGCAATGAGCAGTTCTTC.

CDR3 sequence (DNA): TGTGCCAGCAGTTTCCGTACTCCTTCGCCCGGGGAGCTGTTTTTT. Translation: CASSFRTPSPGELFF. The chain joins TRBV28 to TRBJ2-2; D ambiguous. V lost 3 bases, J lost 6 bases, and 14 bases lay in between. The length of the CDR3 is 15 residues. Germline loops: CDR1 MDHEN, CDR2 SYDVKM. The full variable domain, completed using reference TRBV28 and TRBJ2-2, is DVKVTQSSRYLVKRTGEKVFLECVQDMDHENMFWYRQDPGLGLRLIYFSYDVKMKEKGDIPEGYSVSREKKERFSLILESASTNQTSMYLCASSFRTPSPGELFFGEGSRLTVL.

The V gene is TRBV6-1, the J gene TRBJ1-1, with no clear D. This CDR3 region has 13 residues. CDR1 and CDR2 from the germline V gene are MNHNS and SASEGT. V was trimmed by 0 bases and J by 11 bases, leaving 13 bases between them. This chain's CDR3 is CASSEAERNGAFF. DNA for the CDR3: TGTGCCAGCAGTGAAGCGGAACGAAACGGTGCTTTCTTT.

The V and J genes are TRBV5-1 and TRBJ1-2; TRBD1 matches at 8 bases. Trimming cost V 5 bases and J 8 bases; bases outside gene matches: 8. Germline CDR1 SGHRS, CDR2 YFSETQ. This CDR3 has 13 amino acids. The CDR3 here is CASRGQGDLGYTF. In DNA, the CDR3 is TGCGCCAGCAGAGGACAGGGTGATTTAGGCTACACCTTC.

CDR3 coding DNA: TGTGCCAGCAGCTTGGACAGGACCGGGGAGCTGTTTTTT. It codes for CASSLDRTGELFF. This chain connects TRBV7-3 to TRBJ2-2; 7 nucleotides match TRBD1. The CDR3 has 13 residues. The V gene's germline CDR1 is SGHTA and CDR2 FQGTGA. V lost 3 bases to trimming and J lost 5 bases; unmatched junction nucleotides: 0.

This chain links TRBV19 with TRBJ2-3; no firm D call. Trimming left V 5 bases short and J 5 bases short, with 14 bases between. Germline values: CDR1 LNHDA, CDR2 SQIVND (reference sequence). CDR3 size: 14 residues. In nucleotides, the CDR3 is TGTGCCAGTAGTTATATAGGACGAATAGATACGCAGTATTTT. This gives the protein CASSYIGRIDTQYF.

The chain joins TRBV14 to TRBJ2-1; D ambiguous. CDR1 is SGHDN and CDR2 is FVKESK in the germline V gene. This CDR3 region has 13 residues. V lost 2 bases and J lost 4, with 6 bases in between. The CDR3 bases are TGTGCCAGCAGCCAAAGCTGGTACAATGAGCAGTTCTTC. Translating it yields CASSQSWYNEQFF.

V usage is TRBV18 and J usage is TRBJ2-3; weak D call: TRBD1 (5 bases). Germline CDR1 and CDR2: KGHSH and LQKENI. The CDR3 totals 16 residues. The V end was cut by 3 bases, the J end by 2 bases, with 15 bases between. CDR3 coding DNA: TGTGCCAGCTCACCGGCAGACAGCGTTTACACAGATACGCAGTATTTT. It yields the protein CASSPADSVYTDTQYF.

This chain connects TRBV9 to TRBJ1-1; the match to TRBD1 covers 8 bases. CDR3 length equals 17 residues. V trimming: 4 bases; J trimming: 0 bases; junction bases outside the gene matches: 11. Germline-derived CDR1 and CDR2 are SGDLS and YYNGEE. The CDR3 region has the DNA TGTGCCAGCAGCAGCCCCCGGGACAGGAGCATGAACACTGAAGCTTTCTTT. Translated: CASSSPRDRSMNTEAFF.

This clone was counted only a few times. The rearrangement links TRBV9 to TRBJ1-2; unclear D gene. The CDR3 totals 12 residues. From germline, CDR1 is SGDLS and CDR2 YYNGEE. Trimming shortened V by 2 bases and J by 7 bases, and 9 bases separated the two germline ends. This chain's CDR3 is CASSVNGGGYTF. The DNA for the CDR3 is TGTGCCAGCAGCGTTAATGGAGGTGGCTACACCTTC.

This rearrangement joins TRBV27 to TRBJ2-5; no clear D. The CDR3 spans 13 residues. Looked up from germline, CDR1 is MNHEY and CDR2 is SMNVEV (reference sequence). V gave up 6 bases and J gave up 0 bases, with 8 bases separating them. The CDR3 nucleotides are TGTGCCAGCAGCACTTTGTACCAAGAGACCCAGTACTTC. It specifies CASSTLYQETQYF.

The chain carries TRBV4-2 and TRBJ2-7; 11 bases map to TRBD2. Germline assignment: CDR1 LGHNA and CDR2 YNFKEQ. V lost 1 base to trimming and J lost 6 bases; unmatched junction nucleotides: 5. The length of the CDR3 is 15 residues. CDR3 sequence: CASSQGVSGRAEQYF. The CDR3 nucleotides are TGTGCCAGCAGCCAAGGGGTTAGCGGGAGGGCCGAGCAGTACTTC.

The chain links TRBV6-5 to TRBJ1-4; D gene uncertain. Germline CDR1 reads MNHEY; CDR2 reads SVGAGI. Trimming removed 6 bases from V and 0 bases from J, with 11 bases in between. The CDR3 runs to 15 residues. CDR3 region: CASSVSGATNEKLFF. The CDR3 DNA is TGTGCCAGCAGCGTCTCGGGAGCAACTAATGAAAAACTGTTTTTT.